This T cell receptor (beta chain) was observed in a study of blood T cell repertoires in COVID-19. The wider study: Whether acute or convalescent, the COVID-19 samples came from the United States, Italy and Spain. PBMCs, B-cell-depleted T cells, or T cells provided the cDNA or gDNA that made up the material.

The CDR3 is 12 amino acids. Between the trimmed V and J ends, which lost 2 bases and 6 bases, there was a span of 7 bases. CDR1 and CDR2 from the germline V gene are MNHEY and SVGAGI. In the case of this clone: This specimen includes other DNA sequences encoding the same CDR3.

Authors' analysis steps: Estimates of nucleated cell counts were drawn from the amplification of reference gene primers. Clones were sequenced by immunoSEQ multiplex PCR, and TCRdb holds only the in-frame ones, with some missing. That table supplies the V and J calls and clone size; D and trimming were determined from the DNA. The data hold about 230,000 clones, with roughly 84% observed a single time. This sequence originates from a man between 40 and 49 years old with acute or convalescent COVID-19. The sequenced sample was peripheral blood. The V gene is TRBV6-5, the J gene TRBJ1-1, with D tentatively TRBD1 (5 bases). The CDR3: CASSYRGAEAFF. Here the CDR3 DNA reads TGTGCCAGCAGTTACAGGGGCGCTGAAGCTTTCTTT.